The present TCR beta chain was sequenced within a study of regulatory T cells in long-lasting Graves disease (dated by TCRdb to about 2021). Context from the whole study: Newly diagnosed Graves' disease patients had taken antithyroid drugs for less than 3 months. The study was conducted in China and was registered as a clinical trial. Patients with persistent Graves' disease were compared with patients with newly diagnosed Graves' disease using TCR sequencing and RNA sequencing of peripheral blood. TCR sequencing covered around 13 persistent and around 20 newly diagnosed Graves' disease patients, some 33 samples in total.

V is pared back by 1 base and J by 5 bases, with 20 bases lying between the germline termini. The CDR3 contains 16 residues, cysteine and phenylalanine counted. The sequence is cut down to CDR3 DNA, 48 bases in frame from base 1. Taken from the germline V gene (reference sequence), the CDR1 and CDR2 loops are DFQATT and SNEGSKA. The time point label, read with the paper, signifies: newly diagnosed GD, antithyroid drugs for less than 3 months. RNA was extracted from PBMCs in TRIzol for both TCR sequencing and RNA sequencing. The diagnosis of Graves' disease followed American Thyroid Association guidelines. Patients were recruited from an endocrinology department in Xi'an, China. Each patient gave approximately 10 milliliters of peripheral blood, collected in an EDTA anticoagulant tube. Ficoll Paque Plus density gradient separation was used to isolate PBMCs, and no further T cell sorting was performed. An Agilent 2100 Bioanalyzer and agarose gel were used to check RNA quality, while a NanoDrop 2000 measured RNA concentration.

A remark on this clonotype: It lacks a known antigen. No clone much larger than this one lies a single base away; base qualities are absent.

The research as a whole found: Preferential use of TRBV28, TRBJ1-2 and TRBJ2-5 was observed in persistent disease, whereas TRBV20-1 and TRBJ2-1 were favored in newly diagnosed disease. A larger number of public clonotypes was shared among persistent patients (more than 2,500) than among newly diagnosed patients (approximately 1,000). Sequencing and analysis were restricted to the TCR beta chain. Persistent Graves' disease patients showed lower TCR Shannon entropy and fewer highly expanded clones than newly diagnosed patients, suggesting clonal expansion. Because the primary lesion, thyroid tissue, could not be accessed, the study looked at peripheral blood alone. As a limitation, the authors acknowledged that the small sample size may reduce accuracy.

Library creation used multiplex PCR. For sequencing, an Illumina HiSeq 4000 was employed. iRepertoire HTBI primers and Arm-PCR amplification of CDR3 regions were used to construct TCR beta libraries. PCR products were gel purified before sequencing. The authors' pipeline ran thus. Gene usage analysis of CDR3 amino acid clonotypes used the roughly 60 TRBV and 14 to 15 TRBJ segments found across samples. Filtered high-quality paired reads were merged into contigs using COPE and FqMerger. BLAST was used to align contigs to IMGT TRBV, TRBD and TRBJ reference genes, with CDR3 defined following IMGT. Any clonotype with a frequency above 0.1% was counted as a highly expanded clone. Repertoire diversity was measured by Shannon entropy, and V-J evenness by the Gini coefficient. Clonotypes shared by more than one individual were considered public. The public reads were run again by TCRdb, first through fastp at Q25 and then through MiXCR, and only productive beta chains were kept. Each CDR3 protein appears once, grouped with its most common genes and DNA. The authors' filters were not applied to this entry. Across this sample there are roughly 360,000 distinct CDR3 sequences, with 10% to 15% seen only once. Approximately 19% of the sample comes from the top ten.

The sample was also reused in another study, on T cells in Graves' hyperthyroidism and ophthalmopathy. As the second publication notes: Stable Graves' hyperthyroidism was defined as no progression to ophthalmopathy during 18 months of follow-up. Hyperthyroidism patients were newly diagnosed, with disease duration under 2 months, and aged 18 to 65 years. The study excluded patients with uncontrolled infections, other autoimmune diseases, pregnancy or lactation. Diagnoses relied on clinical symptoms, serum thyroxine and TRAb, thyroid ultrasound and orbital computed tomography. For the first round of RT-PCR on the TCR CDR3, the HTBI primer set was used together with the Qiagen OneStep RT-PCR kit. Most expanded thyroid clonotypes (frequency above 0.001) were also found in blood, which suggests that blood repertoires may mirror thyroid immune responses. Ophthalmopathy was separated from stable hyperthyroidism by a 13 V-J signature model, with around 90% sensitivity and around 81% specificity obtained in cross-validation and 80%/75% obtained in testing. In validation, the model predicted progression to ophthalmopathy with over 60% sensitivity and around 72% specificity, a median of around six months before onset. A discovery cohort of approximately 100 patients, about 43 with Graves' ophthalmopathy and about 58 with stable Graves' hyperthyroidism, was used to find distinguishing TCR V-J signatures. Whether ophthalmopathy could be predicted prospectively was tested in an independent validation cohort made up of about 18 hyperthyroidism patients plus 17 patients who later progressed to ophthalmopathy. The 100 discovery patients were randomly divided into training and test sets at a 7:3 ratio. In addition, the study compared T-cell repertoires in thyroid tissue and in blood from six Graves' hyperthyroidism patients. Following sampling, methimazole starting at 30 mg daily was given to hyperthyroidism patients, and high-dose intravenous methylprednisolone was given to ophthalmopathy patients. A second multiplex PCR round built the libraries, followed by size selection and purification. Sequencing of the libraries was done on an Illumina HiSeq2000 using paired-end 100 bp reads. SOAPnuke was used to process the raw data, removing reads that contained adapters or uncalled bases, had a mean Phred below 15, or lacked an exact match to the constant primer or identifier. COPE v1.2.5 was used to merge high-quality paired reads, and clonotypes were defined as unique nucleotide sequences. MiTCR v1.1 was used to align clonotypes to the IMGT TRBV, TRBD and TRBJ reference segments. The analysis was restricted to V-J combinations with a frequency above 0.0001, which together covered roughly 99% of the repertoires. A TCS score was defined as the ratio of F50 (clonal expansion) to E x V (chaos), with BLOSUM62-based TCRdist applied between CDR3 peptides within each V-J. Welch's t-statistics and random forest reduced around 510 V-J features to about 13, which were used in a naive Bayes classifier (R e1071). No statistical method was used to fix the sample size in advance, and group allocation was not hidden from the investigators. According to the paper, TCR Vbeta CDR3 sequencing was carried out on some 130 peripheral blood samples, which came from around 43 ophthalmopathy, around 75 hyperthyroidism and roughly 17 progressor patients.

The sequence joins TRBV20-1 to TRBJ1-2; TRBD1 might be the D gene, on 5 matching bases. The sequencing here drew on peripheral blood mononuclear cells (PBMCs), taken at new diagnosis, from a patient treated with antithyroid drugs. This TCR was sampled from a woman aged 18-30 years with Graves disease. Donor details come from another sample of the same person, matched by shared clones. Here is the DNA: TGCAGTGCTAGAGGTCCCCCCTTGGGGACTCCGTATGGCTACACCTTC. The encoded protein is CSARGPPLGTPYGYTF.